This is a list of T cell receptor beta chains from one sample in a study of T cell responses to AZD1222 COVID-19 vaccine. Produced via immunoSEQ multiplex PCR; TCRdb's table is partial and in-frame only. The sample has 110,000 to 150,000 clones, 80% to 90% seen once; the top ten hold more than 2.5%. The material sequenced was peripheral blood, taken on day 0 of AZD1222 vaccination. These receptors originate from an adult in good health. The CDR3 runs from the conserved cysteine through the conserved F or W. A D gene is named only where the DNA matches it firmly. Clone size is shown for a subset of rows, as once, few, many or a class of expanded clone.

v_gene	d_gene	j_gene	abundance	len	CDR3nt	CDR3aa
TRBV5-1	TRBD2	TRBJ2-5	.	17	TGCGCCAGCAGCCCCCAACTAGCGGGGGGGCGCGGAGAGACCCAGTACTTC	CASSPQLAGGRGETQYF
TRBV11-2	TRBD2	TRBJ2-1	.	14	TGTGCCAGCAGCCCGGGACTAGCGGGAGTAAAGCAGTTCTTC	CASSPGLAGVKQFF
TRBV15	.	TRBJ1-2	.	16	TGTGCCACCAGCAGAGATCGGTCCGCCCTTGGGTATGGCTACACCTTC	CATSRDRSALGYGYTF
TRBV6-2/TRBV6-3	TRBD2	TRBJ2-1	.	16	TGTGCCAGCAGTTACGGTGGACTAGCGACCTGGAATGAGCAGTTCTTC	CASSYGGLATWNEQFF
TRBV5-6	.	TRBJ2-7	.	14	TGTGCCAGCAGCTGGTCGGGGACCGCCTACGAGCAGTACTTC	CASSWSGTAYEQYF
TRBV4-2	.	TRBJ2-2	.	14	TGTGCCAGCAGCATCAGCGGCCTCACCGGGGAGCTGTTTTTT	CASSISGLTGELFF
TRBV28	.	TRBJ1-5	once	14	TGTGCCAGCGTGGGGGGTAATAGCAATCAGCCCCAGCATTTT	CASVGGNSNQPQHF
TRBV6-5	.	TRBJ2-7	.	16	TGTGCCAGCAGTTACTCGACGACCATTATTACCTACGAGCAGTACTTC	CASSYSTTIITYEQYF
TRBV7-9	.	TRBJ1-6	.	15	TGTGCCAGCAGCTTGGCAGTCCCCACCCTTTCACCCCTCCACTTT	CASSLAVPTLSPLHF
TRBV2	TRBD1	TRBJ2-5	few	15	TGTGCCAGCAGTGCCGGACAGGGGGCCGGTGAGACCCAGTACTTC	CASSAGQGAGETQYF
TRBV2	.	TRBJ2-7	.	13	TGTGCCAGCAGGGACAGTCTCCCCTACGAGCAGTACTTC	CASRDSLPYEQYF
TRBV6-1	TRBD2	TRBJ2-1	.	18	TGTGCCAGCAGTGAATACGTGGGGGGAGCGGGAATCTACAATGAGCAGTTCTTC	CASSEYVGGAGIYNEQFF
TRBV6-6	.	TRBJ1-6	.	12	TGTGCCAGCAGGGCCCCTAATTCACCCCTCCACTTT	CASRAPNSPLHF
TRBV13	.	TRBJ2-5	once	16	TGTGCCAGCAGCTCGTACTCACGGGGGTGGCAAGAGACCCAGTACTTC	CASSSYSRGWQETQYF
TRBV4-1	.	TRBJ2-7	.	17	TGCGCCAGCAGCCTCCTGTGGGGGGACCCTTTTTCCTACGAGCAGTACTTC	CASSLLWGDPFSYEQYF
TRBV9	.	TRBJ2-7	.	14	TGTGCCAGCAGCGATGGCCACAGGAGCTACGAGCAGTACTTC	CASSDGHRSYEQYF
TRBV7-9	TRBD1	TRBJ2-7	.	17	TGTGCCAGCAGCTCCAGACCCGGGACAGGGGGCTCCTACGAGCAGTACTTC	CASSSRPGTGGSYEQYF
TRBV13	TRBD1	TRBJ1-2	.	18	TGTGCCAGCAGCCACGGACCGGGGGGACAGGGTGGACTCTATGGCTACACCTTC	CASSHGPGGQGGLYGYTF
TRBV19	.	TRBJ1-3	.	13	TGTGCCAGTATGATCCTGGCTGGAAACACCATATATTTT	CASMILAGNTIYF
TRBV16	.	TRBJ1-5	.	14	TGTGCCAGCAGCCAAGTAAGGGATTATCAGCCCCAGCATTTT	CASSQVRDYQPQHF
TRBV2	TRBD1	TRBJ2-1	.	18	TGTGCCAGCAGAGGAAGCCTTCCGGGGACAGGGAAAAACAATGAGCAGTTCTTC	CASRGSLPGTGKNNEQFF
TRBV6-5	TRBD1	TRBJ2-5	.	15	TGTGCCAGCACTACAGACGGGACAGGCGGAGAGACCCAGTACTTC	CASTTDGTGGETQYF
TRBV10-3	TRBD1	TRBJ1-1	.	13	TGTGCCATCAGTGACCAAACAGGGGTCGAAGCTTTCTTT	CAISDQTGVEAFF
TRBV2	TRBD1	TRBJ2-1	.	15	TGTGCCAGCAGTGAACCGGGACAGGGCTACAATGAGCAGTTCTTC	CASSEPGQGYNEQFF
TRBV7-2	.	TRBJ2-1	.	12	TGTGCCAGCAGCTACGCCGGGACAGAGCAGTTCTTC	CASSYAGTEQFF
TRBV5-6	TRBD1	TRBJ2-6	.	19	TGTGCCAGCAGCGTGGGACAGGGTGTCTCAATCTCTGGGGCCAACGTCCTGACTTTC	CASSVGQGVSISGANVLTF
TRBV4-2	.	TRBJ2-4	.	17	TGTGCCACCGATCAATCCCTCGACGTCGGGGCCAAAAACATTCAGTACTTC	CATDQSLDVGAKNIQYF
TRBV5-1	TRBD1	TRBJ2-7	.	15	TGCGCCAGCAAACCTAAACTCACAGGGGGCTACGAGCAGTACTTC	CASKPKLTGGYEQYF
TRBV4-2	TRBD1	TRBJ1-1	.	23	TGTGCCAGCAGCCAAGCGGAGCCGAGGTGGGACAGGGGCACCAGATTTCGCGACACTGAAGCTTTCTTT	CASSQAEPRWDRGTRFRDTEAFF
TRBV20-1	TRBD2	TRBJ2-7	.	10	TGCAGCTGCTGGGGGGGCGAGCAGTACTTC	CSCWGGEQYF
TRBV6-5	TRBD1	TRBJ1-2	.	13	TGTGCCAGCAGTTACGACAGGGACTATGGCTACACCTTC	CASSYDRDYGYTF
TRBV5-5	.	TRBJ1-2	.	14	TGTGCCAGCAGCTTGGACCGGAGCCTTTTTGGCTACACCTTC	CASSLDRSLFGYTF
TRBV27	.	TRBJ2-1	.	14	TGTGCCAGCAGTCCCGGACGGTGGTACAATGAGCAGTTCTTC	CASSPGRWYNEQFF
TRBV4-3	.	TRBJ2-3	.	11	TGCGCCAGCAGCAAGTTTGATACGCAGTATTTT	CASSKFDTQYF
TRBV7-9	.	TRBJ1-1	.	12	TGTGCCAGCAAAGTCCCGGGCTATGAAGCTTTCTTT	CASKVPGYEAFF
TRBV19	TRBD2	TRBJ2-5	once	19	TGTGCCAGTAGTAAAATTCTAGCGGGGGGGCGCATGGGCCAAGAGACCCAGTACTTC	CASSKILAGGRMGQETQYF
TRBV5-1	.	TRBJ1-1	.	18	TGCGCCAGCAGCTTGGGATGGACAATGTACCCGGGGAACACTGAAGCTTTCTTT	CASSLGWTMYPGNTEAFF
TRBV3-1/TRBV3-2	TRBD2	TRBJ2-7	.	16	TGTGCCAGCAGCCAAGATCTACTAGCGGGAGGGCTCGAGCAGTACTTC	CASSQDLLAGGLEQYF
TRBV4-1	.	TRBJ1-5	few	17	TGCGCCAGCAGCCAAGAATACAGGGTAGGAGGGAATCAGCCCCAGCATTTT	CASSQEYRVGGNQPQHF
TRBV29-1	.	TRBJ1-2	.	13	TGCAGCGTCAGCTCATCGGGACCAGGAGGCTACACCTTC	CSVSSSGPGGYTF
TRBV5-6	.	TRBJ2-7	once	11	TGTGCCAGCAGCCGAAACTACGAGCAGTACTTC	CASSRNYEQYF
TRBV5-1	.	TRBJ2-2	.	14	TGCGCCAGCAGCTTTGATACCAACACCGGGGAGCTGTTTTTT	CASSFDTNTGELFF
TRBV7-6	TRBD2	TRBJ2-2	.	15	TGTGCCAGCAGCTTTGCGGGAGCGAGCACCGGGGAGCTGTTTTTT	CASSFAGASTGELFF
TRBV7-8	.	TRBJ1-5	.	15	TGTGCCAGCAGCCCCCGGGGGGGGGTTTATCAGCCCCAGCATTTT	CASSPRGGVYQPQHF
TRBV7-2	.	TRBJ2-1	.	13	TGTGCCAGCAGCTCGTACAGGGAGAATGAGCAGTTCTTC	CASSSYRENEQFF
TRBV6-5	.	TRBJ1-2	.	15	TGTGCCAGCCGGGCGGGGGACGGAAGTTACTATGGCTACACCTTC	CASRAGDGSYYGYTF
TRBV3-1/TRBV3-2	.	TRBJ2-2	.	14	TGTGCCAGCAGCGCGACGGACAGTTTAGGGGAGCTGTTTTTT	CASSATDSLGELFF
TRBV7-7	TRBD1	TRBJ2-3	.	14	TGTGCCAGCAGCGACTCGGGGACAGCAGATACGCAGTATTTT	CASSDSGTADTQYF
TRBV2	.	TRBJ1-5	.	15	TGTGCCAGCTCGGGGGCGGGGACCAGCAATCAGCCCCAGCATTTT	CASSGAGTSNQPQHF
TRBV28	.	TRBJ1-2	.	14	TGTGCCAGCAGTCCCCAGAGGGGGGACTATGGCTACACCTTC	CASSPQRGDYGYTF
TRBV11-1	TRBD2	TRBJ2-7	.	15	TGTGCCAGCAGCTTAGTGGCGGGAGGGGTCTCCGAGCAGTACTTC	CASSLVAGGVSEQYF
TRBV23-1	.	TRBJ2-7	few	18	TGCGCCAGCAGTCAATGGGGGAGCGAAGCGGGTCCACTCGACGAGCAGTACTTC	CASSQWGSEAGPLDEQYF
TRBV6-5	TRBD1	TRBJ1-2	.	15	TGTGCCAGCAGGATGACCGGGACAGGGGGCTATGGCTACACCTTC	CASRMTGTGGYGYTF
TRBV15	.	TRBJ1-5	.	16	TGTGCCACCAGCAGAGTGGCAGGGAATAGCAATCAGCCCCAGCATTTT	CATSRVAGNSNQPQHF